The 3 T cell receptor beta chains reported below all come from one sample, sequenced in a study of cytomegalovirus exposure and HLA in healthy donors. Generated by immunoSEQ multiplex PCR, the TCRdb table keeps only in-frame clones and is missing some. The sample includes about 350,000 clones, 75% to 90% seen only once; the top ten take approximately 1%. The sample taken for sequencing was PBMCs. The source is a woman in her twenties or thirties in good health and CMV-seropositive.

The rearrangement uses TRBV2 and TRBJ2-2; 9 nucleotides align to TRBD1. The germline V gene encodes CDR1 SNHLY and CDR2 FYNNEI. CDR3 size: 13 residues. V was pared by 7 bases and J by 5 bases, with 2 bases of the junction left unmatched. Written as DNA, the CDR3 is TGTGCCAGCAACAGGGGGCGGACCGGGGAGCTGTTTTTT. Protein product: CASNRGRTGELFF.

This clone was found a few times. The rearrangement links TRBV6-1 to TRBJ2-7; D not certain. The V and J ends lost 5 bases and 1 base respectively, with 6 bases between them. In germline, CDR1 is MNHNS, CDR2 SASEGT. The CDR3 totals 12 residues. The CDR3: CASSPGSYEQYF. The CDR3 DNA sequence: TGTGCCAGCAGTCCCGGATCCTACGAGCAGTACTTC.

This sequence joins TRBV13 and TRBJ2-7, with D hard to call. V was pared by 2 bases and J by 1 base, with 12 bases between. Per the germline V gene, CDR1 is PRHDT and CDR2 is FYEKMQ (reference sequence). CDR3 length equals 15 residues. The CDR3 region has the DNA TGTGCCAGCAGCTTACGAGAACTGGATTCCTACGAGCAGTACTTC. Encoded protein: CASSLRELDSYEQYF. Using reference TRBV13 and TRBJ2-7 for the parts outside the CDR3, the full variable domain is AAGVIQSPRHLIKEKRETATLKCYPIPRHDTVYWYQQGPGQDPQFLISFYEKMQSDKGSIPDRFSAQQFSDYHSELNMSSLELGDSALYFCASSLRELDSYEQYFGPGTRLTVT.